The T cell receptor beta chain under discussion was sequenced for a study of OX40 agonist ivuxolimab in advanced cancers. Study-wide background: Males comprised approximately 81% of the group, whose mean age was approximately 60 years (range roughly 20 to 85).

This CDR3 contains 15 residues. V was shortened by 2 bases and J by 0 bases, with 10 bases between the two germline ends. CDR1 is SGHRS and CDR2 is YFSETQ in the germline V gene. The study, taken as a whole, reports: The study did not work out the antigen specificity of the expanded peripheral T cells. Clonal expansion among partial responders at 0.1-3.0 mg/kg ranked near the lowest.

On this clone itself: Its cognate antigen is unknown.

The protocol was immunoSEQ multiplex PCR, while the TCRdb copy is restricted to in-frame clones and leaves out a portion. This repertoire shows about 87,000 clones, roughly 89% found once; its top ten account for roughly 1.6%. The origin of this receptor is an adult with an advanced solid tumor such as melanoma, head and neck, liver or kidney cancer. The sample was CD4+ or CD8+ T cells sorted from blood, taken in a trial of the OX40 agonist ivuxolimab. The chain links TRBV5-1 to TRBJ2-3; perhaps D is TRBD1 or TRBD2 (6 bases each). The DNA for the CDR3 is TGCGCCAGCAGCTTCGGGGGCTCTAGCACAGATACGCAGTATTTT. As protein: CASSFGGSSTDTQYF.